This TCR beta chain was profiled in a study of post-analysis software for immune sequencing data. Study as a whole: Relapsing-remitting, secondary progressive and progressive-relapsing multiple sclerosis were all included among the disease courses.

Unique-molecular-identifier-tagged TCR beta cDNA libraries were used. When 1 to 10 million T cells were used, they gave hundreds of thousands of cDNA molecules. TCRdb re-derived calls from the PCR reads in MiXCR, one entry per CDR3 protein. The sample includes approximately 570,000 distinct CDR3 sequences, about 40% of them seen just once. Study results and limitations: Higher frequency in patients than in controls was seen for roughly five TRBV segments, with TRBV5-6, TRBV5-1 and TRBV20-1 among them. Significantly decreased normalized Chao1 diversity was recorded for multiple sclerosis patients relative to controls.

In regard to this clonotype: The antigen remains unidentified.

Trimming left V 0 bases short and J 1 base short, with 15 bases between. The CDR3 is 16 residues long. Germline CDR1 reads DFQATT; CDR2 reads SNEGSKA (reference sequence). The clonotype was recovered from a girl aged 5-17 years with multiple sclerosis. Input material: blood. The V call is TRBV20-1, the J call TRBJ1-1; the D is unclear. The chain's CDR3 is CSAREPMTRPNTEAFF. As DNA, the CDR3 is TGCAGTGCTAGAGAGCCAATGACGCGGCCGAACACTGAAGCTTTCTTT.